A selection of T cell receptor beta chains follows, all from one sample in a study of regulatory T cells in long-lasting Graves disease. TCRdb analysed the multiplex PCR reads with MiXCR anew, one entry per CDR3 protein. This sample carries hundreds of thousands of distinct CDR3 sequences, roughly a fifth of them seen once, and the ten largest clones take 25% to 35%. The material sequenced was peripheral blood mononuclear cells (PBMCs), taken when the disease was refractory, from a patient treated with antithyroid drugs. The receptors shown here come from a female donor with Graves disease. The conserved cysteine and the conserved F or W are not part of the CDR3 here. Not every row has a clone size; where given, it reads once, few, many or a size class.

j_gene | v_gene | abundance | CDR3aa
TRBJ2-7 | TRBV5-1 | few | ASSSQRGSYEQY
TRBJ1-1 | TRBV7-2 | many | ASSLLGANTEAF
TRBJ2-6 | TRBV19 | - | ASSPTGLGANVLT
TRBJ2-7 | TRBV24-1 | many | ATPLDYEQY
TRBJ1-1 | TRBV7-8 | many | ASSLDLGRGTEAF
TRBJ2-7 | TRBV6-5 | many | ASSYGPTSYEQY
TRBJ2-5 | TRBV7-2 | many | ASSRGLAGGLETQY
TRBJ1-1 | TRBV20-1 | - | SARPNTEAF
TRBJ2-7 | TRBV14 | few | ASSQERGEQY
TRBJ1-2 | TRBV6-2/TRBV6-3 | - | AISEPGRGLANYGYT
TRBJ1-5 | TRBV20-1 | many | SAFAVAQH
TRBJ1-5 | TRBV6-1 | - | APRGYRRHRSNQPQH
TRBJ1-5 | TRBV3-1 | - | ASSLGQGISNQPQH
TRBJ2-7 | TRBV7-9 | many | ASSPTHSSYEQY
TRBJ1-6 | TRBV27 | many | ASSLVAPMTNSPLH
TRBJ2-7 | TRBV9 | - | ASSVTTGATALPYEQY
TRBJ1-2 | TRBV7-9 | - | ASSLLGPGQGRNGYT
TRBJ1-4 | TRBV5-6 | few | ASSLVATQANEKLF
TRBJ1-4 | TRBV19 | - | ASRRMGSSNEKLF
TRBJ1-6 | TRBV12-3/TRBV12-4 | few | ASSRKQGAKGLVDSPLH
TRBJ2-7 | TRBV28 | few | ASSSKGHEQY
TRBJ1-1 | TRBV6-1 | few | ASSDSWRKAF
TRBJ2-7 | TRBV11-2 | few | ASGSGTGIQEQY
TRBJ2-7 | TRBV7-8 | few | ASSLEQGSYYEQY
TRBJ2-2 | TRBV30 | few | AWRPGQSTGELF
TRBJ1-2 | TRBV6-5 | many | ASSYWGQALYGYT
TRBJ2-5 | TRBV9 | few | ASSAPVGLAGAEPPGMTQY
TRBJ1-2 | TRBV6-1 | many | ASTGQGVYYGYT
TRBJ1-5 | TRBV30 | many | AWTGGGSQPQH